This TCR beta chain was captured by sequencing in a study of post-analysis software for immune sequencing data. Study-level findings and limits: The study found TRBV5-6, TRBV5-1 and TRBV20-1 among about five TRBV segments more frequent in patients than controls.

The sample holds one count of this clonotype. Its antigen is as yet unknown. TCR beta libraries were prepared from cDNA with unique molecular identifiers. MiXCR, run by TCRdb on the PCR reads, gives a single entry per CDR3 protein. The sample lists about 810,000 distinct CDR3 sequences, approximately 53% seen once, with approximately 4.5% in the top ten. Germline assignment: CDR1 SGHAT and CDR2 FQDESV (reference sequence). CDR3 length: 18 amino acids. With 2 bases clipped from V and 1 base from J, the junction kept 9 bases outside the gene matches. The gene calls are TRBV11-1 and TRBJ2-1, with 9 bases that match TRBD1. The receptor comes from a girl aged 10-17 years with multiple sclerosis. Input material: blood. This CDR3 is CASSLRVMTGGSYNEQFF. CDR3 in DNA: TGTGCCAGCAGCTTAAGGGTCATGACAGGGGGATCCTACAATGAGCAGTTCTTC.